This TCR beta chain was captured in a study of T cells in Graves' hyperthyroidism and ophthalmopathy. Study-wide results and caveats: Blood also held most thyroid clonotypes expanded beyond 0.001. The model predicted ophthalmopathy a median around six months before onset.

Patients affected by ophthalmopathy presented a Clinical Activity Score of at least 3, a NOSPECS grade of at least 4, and disease duration below 3 months. Each diagnosis was grounded in clinical symptoms, serum thyroxine and TRAb, thyroid ultrasound, and orbital computed tomography. The CDR3 has 19 residues. V gave up 4 bases and J gave up 0 bases; unmatched junction bases: 7. Germline assignment: CDR1 ENHRY and CDR2 SYGVKD. Details on this clonotype: The antigen is undetermined.

The CDR3 regions of TCR beta were amplified from RNA transcripts. HTBI primers were the set used in a first-round RT-PCR of the TCR CDR3. TCRdb itself ran the multiplex PCR reads through MiXCR, one entry per CDR3 protein. The sample lists over 350,000 distinct CDR3 sequences, 18% seen once, with over 35% in the top ten. This clonotype was obtained from a man between 18 and 29 years old with Graves' ophthalmopathy. Sequencing was performed on blood. The genes are TRBV10-3 and TRBJ2-3; 16 bases fit TRBD2. CDR3 DNA sequence: TGTGCCATCAGTGTACCGCCGGGACTAGCGGGGGGGAGCACAGATACGCAGTATTTT. Protein product: CAISVPPGLAGGSTDTQYF.